Below are 20 T cell receptor beta chains sequenced from a single sample in a study of CD8 T cells in Susac syndrome. RNA amounts of about 0.5 to 1 ug underwent reverse transcription with random hexamers. TCRdb reprocessed the immunoSEQ multiplex PCR reads via MiXCR and lists one record per CDR3 protein. This table has about 83,000 distinct CDR3 sequences, around 96% appearing once. The sequenced sample consisted of CD8+ T cells from PBMCs. These receptors all come from a human donor with Susac syndrome.

The rearrangement uses TRBV5-1 and TRBJ2-5; the D is unclear. The CDR3 length is 15 residues. Germline V lookup: CDR1 SGHRS, CDR2 YFSETQ. The V end was cut by 1 base, the J end by 0 bases, with 10 bases between. The CDR3 loop is CASSLFPGDQETQYF. The CDR3 nucleotides are TGCGCCAGCAGCTTGTTTCCTGGCGACCAAGAGACCCAGTACTTC.

The chain has TRBV5-4 and TRBJ2-3; no clear D. V was cut by 1 base and J by 4 bases, with 7 bases left in between. Germline V CDR1 and CDR2: SGHNT, YYREEE (reference sequence). The CDR3 is 13 residues long. The CDR3 DNA follows: TGTGCCAGCAGCTTGTATCCCCCAGATACGCAGTATTTT. Amino acid sequence: CASSLYPPDTQYF. Full variable domain (remainder filled in from reference TRBV5-4 and TRBJ2-3): ETGVTQSPTHLIKTRGQQVTLRCSSQSGHNTVSWYQQALGQGPQFIFQYYREEENGRGNFPPRFSGLQFPNYSSELNVNALELDDSALYLCASSLYPPDTQYFGPGTRLTVL.

V is TRBV5-1 and J is TRBJ2-7; D is perhaps TRBD1 (6 bases). This CDR3 is 14 amino acids long. CDR1 is SGHRS, CDR2 YFSETQ, per germline. V was pared by 0 bases and J by 2 bases, with 9 bases between. CDR3 sequence reads: CASSLGDTTYEQYF. As DNA, the CDR3 is TGCGCCAGCAGCTTGGGGGACACCACCTACGAGCAGTACTTC.

The count of this clonotype is one. The chain uses TRBV7-8 and TRBJ2-7; D perhaps matches TRBD1 (5 bases). Trimming pared 5 bases from V and 5 bases from J, leaving 19 bases between. The CDR3 runs 15 residues. Per the germline V gene, CDR1 is SGHVS and CDR2 is FQNEAQ. The CDR3 sequence: CASSPRGRERDEQYF. CDR3 bases: TGTGCCAGCAGCCCTCGAGGCAGGGAACGGGACGAGCAGTACTTC.

Here the CDR3 reads CASSLAPGDLEQYV. The CDR3 nucleotides are TGTGCCAGCAGTCTGGCCCCGGGCGATCTCGAGCAGTACGTC. V and J are TRBV27 and TRBJ2-7; D is uncertain. The CDR3 totals 14 residues. Trimming took 5 bases from V and 6 from J, leaving 17 bases between them. Germline assignment: CDR1 MNHEY and CDR2 SMNVEV (reference sequence).

The chain joins TRBV9 to TRBJ2-3; tentatively, D is TRBD2 (6 bases). Germline V gene data show CDR1 as SGDLS and CDR2 as YYNGEE. Between the trimmed V and J ends, which lost 3 bases and 2 bases, there was a span of 13 bases. This CDR3 is built from 15 residues. The CDR3 DNA is TGTGCCAGCAGCGCCGCCCGGGACTCCACAGATACGCAGTATTTT. The encoded protein is CASSAARDSTDTQYF. The complete variable domain, with remaining parts taken from reference TRBV9 and TRBJ2-3, reads DSGVTQTPKHLITATGQRVTLRCSPRSGDLSVYWYQQSLDQGLQFLIQYYNGEERAKGNILERFSAQQFPDLHSELNLSSLELGDSALYFCASSAARDSTDTQYFGPGTRLTVL.

This clonotype was seen just once. The chain links TRBV27 to TRBJ2-7; possible D gene TRBD2, 6 bases. Germline V gene lookup returns CDR1 MNHEY and CDR2 SMNVEV (reference sequence). The CDR3 contains 15 residues. Trimming removed 1 base at V and 6 bases at J, with 16 bases between. The CDR3 here is CASSLLGPTAGEQYF. The DNA for the CDR3 is TGTGCCAGCAGTTTATTGGGCCCGACAGCGGGCGAGCAGTACTTC.

The chain recombines TRBV20-1 with TRBJ1-2; D gene ambiguous. The CDR3 runs 9 residues. The V and J ends lost 6 bases and 7 bases respectively, with 6 bases between them. Germline assignment: CDR1 DFQATT and CDR2 SNEGSKA (reference sequence). CDR3 DNA: TGCAGTGCGATTGGTGGCTACACCTTC. The encoded protein is CSAIGGYTF.

V usage is TRBV12-3 or TRBV12-4 and J usage is TRBJ1-3, with a possible D match to TRBD1 (6 bases). CDR3 size: 14 residues. Trimming pared 1 base from V and 2 bases from J, leaving 6 bases between. Written as DNA, the CDR3 is TGTGCCAGCAGTTTAGACAGGGCTGGAAACACCATATATTTT. This gives the protein CASSLDRAGNTIYF.

The gene calls are TRBV20-1 and TRBJ1-1, with 10 bases that match TRBD1. V gave up 5 bases and J gave up 5 bases; unmatched junction bases: 11. CDR1 and CDR2 (germline): DFQATT, SNEGSKA (reference sequence). This CDR3 is 15 amino acids long. Here the CDR3 DNA reads TGCAGTGCTGCGTGGACAGGGGGTAGCAGGACTGAAGCTTTCTTT. Amino acid sequence: CSAAWTGGSRTEAFF.

This chain joins TRBV9 and TRBJ1-1; D gene uncertain. This CDR3 is 12 amino acids long. V lost 5 bases to trimming and J lost 7 bases, with 12 bases between them. Germline loops: CDR1 SGDLS, CDR2 YYNGEE. CDR3 amino acids: CASSGRRGEAFF. The CDR3 nucleotides are TGTGCCAGCAGTGGAAGACGGGGTGAAGCTTTCTTT.

The J gene is TRBJ1-1, the V gene TRBV5-1, with D possibly being TRBD1 (5 bases). Per germline, CDR1 SGHRS and CDR2 YFSETQ. The CDR3 runs 17 residues. V was trimmed by 2 bases and J by 0 bases, leaving 17 bases between them. The CDR3 loop reads CASSFRRVGGMNTEAFF. CDR3 nucleotide sequence: TGCGCCAGCAGCTTTAGGAGGGTTGGGGGGATGAACACTGAAGCTTTCTTT.

The chain links TRBV7-8 to TRBJ1-2; 7 bases fit TRBD1. With V trimmed by 5 bases and J by 2 bases, 8 bases remained unmatched. Germline V CDR1 and CDR2: SGHVS, FQNEAQ. CDR3 length: 15 amino acids. The CDR3 DNA sequence: TGTGCCAGCAGCCCCGAGGGACAGCCGAACTATGGCTACACCTTC. Its translation is CASSPEGQPNYGYTF. The full variable domain, rest sourced from reference TRBV7-8 and TRBJ1-2, is GAGVSQSPRYKVAKRGQDVALRCDPISGHVSLFWYQQALGQGPEFLTYFQNEAQLDKSGLPSDRFFAERPEGSVSTLKIQRTQQEDSAVYLCASSPEGQPNYGYTFGSGTRLTVV.

The rearrangement links TRBV20-1 to TRBJ1-5; D remains unclear. Trimming cost V 3 bases and J 3 bases, with 9 bases left between them. Germline values: CDR1 DFQATT, CDR2 SNEGSKA (reference sequence). This CDR3 comprises 13 residues. The CDR3 DNA reads TGCAGTGCTAGCGACGGAGTCAATCAGCCCCAGCATTTT. Encoded protein: CSASDGVNQPQHF.

This chain connects TRBV29-1 to TRBJ1-2, with TRBD1 matching over 9 bases. Per germline, CDR1 SQVTM and CDR2 ANQGSEA. Unmatched junction bases numbered 13, after V lost 4 bases and J lost 1 base. The CDR3 loop spans 17 amino acids. The CDR3 DNA reads as TGCAGCGTTGCTCTTTGGGACAGGGAACGAATTAACTATGGCTACACCTTC. It encodes CSVALWDRERINYGYTF.

The V and J genes are TRBV2 and TRBJ2-5, with D unclear. The CDR3 has 9 residues. Germline V CDR1 and CDR2: SNHLY, FYNNEI. Trimming left V 7 bases short and J 5 bases short, with 2 bases between. This CDR3 reads CASMETQYF. CDR3 coding DNA: TGTGCCAGCATGGAGACCCAGTACTTC.

The V gene is TRBV9, the J gene TRBJ1-2, with D tentatively TRBD1 (6 bases). V was cut by 4 bases and J by 3 bases, with 10 bases left in between. The V gene's germline CDR1 is SGDLS and CDR2 YYNGEE. CDR3 length: 13 amino acids. CDR3 residues: CASSPGVDYGYTF. CDR3 coding DNA: TGTGCCAGCAGCCCAGGGGTCGACTATGGCTACACCTTC. Together with reference TRBV9 and TRBJ1-2, the CDR3 gives the full variable domain: DSGVTQTPKHLITATGQRVTLRCSPRSGDLSVYWYQQSLDQGLQFLIQYYNGEERAKGNILERFSAQQFPDLHSELNLSSLELGDSALYFCASSPGVDYGYTFGSGTRLTVV.

This chain connects TRBV12-3 or TRBV12-4 to TRBJ2-5; TRBD1 matches 7 bases. V trimming: 8 bases; J trimming: 2 bases; junction bases outside the gene matches: 5. CDR3 length: 13 residues. CDR3 in amino acids: CASRWGQQETQYF. The CDR3 DNA reads TGTGCCAGCCGGTGGGGACAGCAAGAGACCCAGTACTTC.

The rearrangement uses TRBV27 and TRBJ2-3; D possibly corresponds to TRBD1 (7 bases). Looked up from germline, CDR1 is MNHEY and CDR2 is SMNVEV (reference sequence). The CDR3 sequence is 15 residues long. V dropped 6 bases and J dropped 4 bases, with 17 bases sitting between them. CDR3 in amino acids: CASSPVQGGPDTQYF. The CDR3, as DNA: TGTGCCAGCAGCCCAGTCCAGGGGGGCCCAGATACGCAGTATTTT.

V usage is TRBV29-1 and J usage is TRBJ1-4; D not resolved. CDR1 is SQVTM, CDR2 ANQGSEA, per germline. CDR3 size: 13 residues. The V and J ends lost 3 bases and 2 bases respectively, with 7 bases between them. CDR3 coding DNA: TGCAGCGTTGAGCTAGGGACTAATGAAAAACTGTTTTTT. Encoded protein: CSVELGTNEKLFF.